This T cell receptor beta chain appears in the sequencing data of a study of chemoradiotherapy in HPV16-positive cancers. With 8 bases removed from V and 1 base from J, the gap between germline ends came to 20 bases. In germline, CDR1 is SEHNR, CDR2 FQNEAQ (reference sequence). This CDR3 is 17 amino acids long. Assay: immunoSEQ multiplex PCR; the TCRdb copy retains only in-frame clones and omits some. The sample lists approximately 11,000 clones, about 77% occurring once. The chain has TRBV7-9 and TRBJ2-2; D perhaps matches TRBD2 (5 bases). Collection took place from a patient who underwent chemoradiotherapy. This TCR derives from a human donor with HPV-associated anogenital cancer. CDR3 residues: CASVLTGGLLNTGELFF. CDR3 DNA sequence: TGTGCCAGCGTATTAACCGGAGGACTCTTGAACACCGGGGAGCTGTTTTTT. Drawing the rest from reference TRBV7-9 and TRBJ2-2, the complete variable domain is DTGVSQNPRHKITKRGQNVTFRCDPISEHNRLYWYRQTLGQGPEFLTYFQNEAQLEKSRLLSDRFSAERPKGSFSTLEIQRTEQGDSAMYLCASVLTGGLLNTGELFFGEGSRLTVL.